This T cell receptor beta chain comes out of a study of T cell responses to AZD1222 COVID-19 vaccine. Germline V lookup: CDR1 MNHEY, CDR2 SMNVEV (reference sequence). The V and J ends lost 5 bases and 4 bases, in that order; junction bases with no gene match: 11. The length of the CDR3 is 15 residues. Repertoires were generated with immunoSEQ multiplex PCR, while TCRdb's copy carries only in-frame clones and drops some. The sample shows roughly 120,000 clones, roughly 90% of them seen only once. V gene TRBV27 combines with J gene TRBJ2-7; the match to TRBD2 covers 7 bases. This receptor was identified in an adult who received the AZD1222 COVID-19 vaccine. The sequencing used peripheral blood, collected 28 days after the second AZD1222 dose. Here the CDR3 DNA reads TGTGCCAGCAGTCTGGGGGGGAGAGGGTGGTACGAGCAGTACTTC. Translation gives CASSLGGRGWYEQYF.